This T cell receptor (beta chain) is drawn from a study of Ad26.COV2.S vaccination and SARS-CoV-2 variants. Study in general: Sample donor was a member of the COV1001 Ad26.COV2.S trial arm.

Assay used: immunoSEQ multiplex PCR; TCRdb lists only in-frame clones, some missing. The sample comprises about 680,000 clones, around 92% of which are singletons, and over 1.3% rests with the top ten. As regards this clone: Its specificity is unknown.

Treatment noted: around 19 received Ad26.COV2.S at low or high dose, single or two shots; 5 received placebo; per-sample allocation not given. Sampling was performed 63 days after the first vaccine or placebo injection. The donor's status was that of an adult aged 18-55 years in Boston. What was given as vaccine was an Ad26 vector encoding Wuhan-strain SARS-CoV-2 spike. Overall study findings and caveats: It was reported that spike-specific CD8+ and CD4+ T cell responses were substantially broad after vaccination.

The CDR3 spans 14 residues. V was clipped by 0 bases and J by 7 bases, with 9 bases between them. Germline values: CDR1 KGHSH, CDR2 LQKENI. This receptor was identified in a person aged 18-60 years who received the Ad26.COV2.S COVID-19 vaccine or a placebo. V gene TRBV18 combines with J gene TRBJ1-4; a possible D gene is TRBD1 (6 bases). Source: peripheral blood, taken in a trial of Ad26.COV2.S vaccine versus placebo. CDR3 in amino acids: CASSPPGAVEKLFF. CDR3 nucleotides: TGTGCCAGCTCACCACCGGGGGCGGTTGAAAAACTGTTTTTT.